The 26 T cell receptor beta chains reported below all come from one sample, sequenced in a study of blood T cell repertoires in COVID-19. Generated by immunoSEQ multiplex PCR, the TCRdb table keeps only in-frame clones and is missing some. The data contain around 300,000 clones, around nine tenths of them seen just once; the ten biggest clones take up more than 5%. The sequencing input was PBMCs or T cells enriched from blood (not recorded which). The receptors were gathered from a man aged 30-40 years who had recovered from COVID-19.

The V and J genes are TRBV3-1 (or the pseudogene TRBV3-2) and TRBJ1-2; no definite D call. The V gene lost 3 bases and the J gene lost 5 bases, with 13 bases spanning the gap. This CDR3 region has 14 residues. Germline-derived CDR1 and CDR2 are LGHDT and YNNKEL (reference sequence). The CDR3 is CASSHGGASYGYTF. The CDR3 nucleotides are TGTGCCAGCAGCCATGGCGGAGCGTCTTATGGCTACACCTTC.

The chain has TRBV27 and TRBJ2-1; 12 bases map to TRBD2. Germline V gene lookup returns CDR1 MNHEY and CDR2 SMNVEV (reference sequence). The V and J ends lost 4 bases and 3 bases, in that order; junction bases with no gene match: 4. The CDR3 has 16 residues. CDR3 in amino acids: CASSSPTSGSYNEQFF. In nucleotides, the CDR3 is TGTGCCAGCAGTTCCCCGACTAGCGGGAGCTACAATGAGCAGTTCTTC.

The V gene is TRBV5-1, the J gene TRBJ1-1, with D perhaps matching TRBD1 (6 bases). Germline V CDR1 and CDR2: SGHRS, YFSETQ. Trimming stripped 3 bases from V and 4 bases from J, with 10 bases between. This CDR3 has 13 amino acids. The CDR3 here is CASSSSGVTEAFF. In DNA form, the CDR3 reads TGCGCCAGCAGCTCCTCAGGGGTCACTGAAGCTTTCTTT. Variable domain in full (rest from reference TRBV5-1 and TRBJ1-1): KAGVTQTPRYLIKTRGQQVTLSCSPISGHRSVSWYQQTPGQGLQFLFEYFSETQRNKGNFPGRFSGRQFSNSRSEMNVSTLELGDSALYLCASSSSGVTEAFFGQGTRLTVV.

V usage is TRBV4-1 and J usage is TRBJ2-3, with D maybe TRBD1 (6 bases). This CDR3 spans 15 amino acids. Germline values: CDR1 MGHRA, CDR2 YSYEKL. Trimming removed 0 bases from V and 4 bases from J, with 11 bases in between. CDR3 sequence reads: CASSQEQGPSDTQYF. The CDR3 bases are TGCGCCAGCAGCCAAGAGCAGGGGCCCTCAGATACGCAGTATTTT.

The J gene is TRBJ2-1, the V gene TRBV5-1; TRBD2 might be the D (7 bases). V gave up 1 base and J gave up 5 bases, with 16 bases separating them. This CDR3 region has 16 residues. CDR1 is SGHRS and CDR2 is YFSETQ in the germline V gene. CDR3 sequence reads: CASSLLQGGDHNEQFF. CDR3 nucleotides: TGCGCCAGCAGCTTGTTACAGGGAGGGGACCACAATGAGCAGTTCTTC.

This clone was seen once. The gene calls are TRBV11-2 and TRBJ1-3, with D uncertain. V lost 5 bases and J lost 4, with 9 bases in between. Germline CDR1 reads SGHAT; CDR2 reads FQNNGV. The CDR3 is made up of 13 amino acids. The CDR3 loop reads CASSPYLGNTIYF. The CDR3 DNA reads TGTGCCAGCAGCCCTTACTTGGGAAACACCATATATTTT.

This clone was counted once. V usage is TRBV19 and J usage is TRBJ2-7; TRBD1 agrees at 11 bases. CDR1 LNHDA and CDR2 SQIVND come from the germline V gene (reference sequence). J gave up 7 bases and V 4 bases, and 9 bases lay outside the gene matches. The CDR3 is 15 amino acids. CDR3 nucleotide sequence: TGTGCCAGTAGTACGTCCGGGACAGGGGGGGTGGAGCAGTACTTC. Encoded protein: CASSTSGTGGVEQYF.

The chain joins TRBV5-4 to TRBJ2-7, with D maybe TRBD2 (5 bases). Per germline, CDR1 SGHNT and CDR2 YYREEE (reference sequence). V lost 6 bases, J lost 3 bases, and 16 bases lay in between. The CDR3 has 14 amino acids. This CDR3 is CASTSKDGSYEQYF. In nucleotides, the CDR3 is TGTGCCAGCACCTCCAAGGATGGGAGCTACGAGCAGTACTTC.

This clone was seen once. The chain is built from TRBV9 and TRBJ2-3, with 12 bases aligning to TRBD2. Germline assignment: CDR1 SGDLS and CDR2 YYNGEE. V gave up 3 bases and J gave up 3 bases; unmatched junction bases: 5. The CDR3 spans 16 residues. DNA for the CDR3: TGTGCCAGCAGCGCCCTAGCGGGGGGGATTACAGATACGCAGTATTTT. Translation: CASSALAGGITDTQYF.

This chain connects TRBV30 to TRBJ2-7, with D maybe TRBD1 (5 bases). The CDR3 is 11 amino acids. V was shortened by 4 bases and J by 3 bases, with 7 bases between the two germline ends. CDR1 is GTSNPN, CDR2 SVGIG, per germline (reference sequence). The CDR3 nucleotides are TGTGCCTGGATTGACAGCTACGAGCAGTACTTC. It codes for CAWIDSYEQYF.

The chain combines TRBV12-3 or TRBV12-4 with TRBJ1-5; D call uncertain. V was trimmed by 4 bases and J by 7 bases, leaving 5 bases between them. The length of the CDR3 is 11 residues. CDR3 coding DNA: TGTGCCAGCAGTTCAGGACAGCCCCAGCATTTT. Its translation is CASSSGQPQHF.

The chain uses TRBV3-1 (or the pseudogene TRBV3-2) and TRBJ1-2, with D perhaps matching TRBD1 (6 bases). Germline V gene lookup returns CDR1 LGHDT and CDR2 YNNKEL (reference sequence). V dropped 3 bases and J dropped 6 bases, with 14 bases sitting between them. The CDR3 loop spans 14 amino acids. CDR3 sequence: CASSHRQARHGYTF. The CDR3 bases are TGTGCCAGCAGCCACCGACAGGCGCGTCATGGCTACACCTTC.

The chain uses TRBV11-3 and TRBJ1-1; D may be TRBD1 (6 bases). Trimming stripped 2 bases from V and 1 base from J, with 11 bases between. The CDR3 runs 15 residues. Germline CDR1 reads SGHNT; CDR2 reads YENEEA. The chain's CDR3 is CASSLRGGPNTEAFF. In nucleotides, the CDR3 is TGTGCCAGCAGCTTACGAGGGGGACCGAACACTGAAGCTTTCTTT.

This clone was counted a few times. Other DNA sequences of this sample code for an identical CDR3. V is TRBV5-1 and J is TRBJ2-7, with 10 positions matching TRBD1. The CDR3 is made up of 14 amino acids. J was trimmed by 4 bases and V by 0 bases; bases with no gene match: 1. CDR1 and CDR2 from the germline V gene are SGHRS and YFSETQ. CDR3 in amino acids: CASSLGQGAYEQYF. The CDR3 coding sequence is TGCGCCAGCAGCTTGGGACAGGGGGCATACGAGCAGTACTTC.

The chain has TRBV29-1 and TRBJ1-1; the D is unclear. V shed 4 bases and J shed 4 bases, with 13 bases lying between them. There are 13 residues in the CDR3. Germline V gene sequence: CDR1 SQVTM, CDR2 ANQGSEA. The CDR3 protein is CSVVGRAATEAFF. Here the CDR3 DNA reads TGCAGCGTTGTCGGGCGGGCAGCCACTGAAGCTTTCTTT.

V gene TRBV2 combines with J gene TRBJ2-3, with 8 bases identical to TRBD2. V lost 4 bases, J lost 2 bases, and 5 bases stayed unmatched. Germline loops: CDR1 SNHLY, CDR2 FYNNEI. The CDR3 loop spans 15 amino acids. The CDR3 DNA sequence: TGTGCCAGCAGTGGGAGCGGGGGACACACAGATACGCAGTATTTT. Protein sequence: CASSGSGGHTDTQYF.

As DNA, the CDR3 is TGTGCCAGCAGTTCACGGGACAGGGGCAATCAGCCCCAGCATTTT. Translation gives CASSSRDRGNQPQHF. The chain combines TRBV28 with TRBJ1-5, with 9 bases fitting TRBD1. This CDR3 region has 15 residues. Germline CDR1 is MDHEN and CDR2 is SYDVKM. J gave up 2 bases and V 4 bases, and 3 bases lay outside the gene matches.

The V call is TRBV5-1, the J call TRBJ2-7; TRBD1 matches at 10 bases. The junction had 6 bases not matched to a gene; V was cut back by 0 bases and J by 6 bases. CDR3 length: 15 amino acids. Germline V lookup: CDR1 SGHRS, CDR2 YFSETQ. CDR3 coding DNA: TGCGCCAGCAGCTTGGCCTCCGGGACAGGGGTCGAGCAGTACTTC. Translating gives CASSLASGTGVEQYF.

The gene calls are TRBV19 and TRBJ1-5; 8 bases match TRBD1. The V gene's germline CDR1 is LNHDA and CDR2 SQIVND (reference sequence). V shed 3 bases, J shed 0 bases, and the junction held 7 bases outside the gene matches. This CDR3 comprises 17 residues. CDR3 DNA: TGTGCCAGTAGTATCTTCTGGACAGGGCCTAGCAATCAGCCCCAGCATTTT. Amino acids: CASSIFWTGPSNQPQHF.

The V and J genes are TRBV5-6 and TRBJ1-5, with 7 nucleotides matching TRBD1. Germline V gene lookup returns CDR1 SGHDT and CDR2 YYEEEE. The trim removed 4 bases at V and 2 bases at J, leaving 6 bases unmatched. The CDR3 has 15 amino acids. The CDR3 coding sequence is TGTGCCAGCAGCCTCACAGGGGACGGCAATCAGCCCCAGCATTTT. Translation: CASSLTGDGNQPQHF.

This chain links TRBV13 with TRBJ2-5; 8 nucleotides line up with TRBD2. The length of the CDR3 is 13 residues. Germline V gene sequence: CDR1 PRHDT, CDR2 FYEKMQ (reference sequence). V dropped 5 bases and J dropped 3; count of bases not matched to a gene: 2. The CDR3: CASSQLAEETQYF. The DNA of the CDR3 is TGTGCCAGCAGCCAACTAGCGGAAGAGACCCAGTACTTC.

The chain employs TRBV2 and TRBJ2-2; D is unresolved. The CDR3 totals 13 residues. Trimming removed 5 bases at V and 6 bases at J, with 10 bases between. Germline V CDR1 and CDR2: SNHLY, FYNNEI. The CDR3 sequence is CASSSRNSGELFF. CDR3 sequence (DNA): TGTGCCAGCAGTTCGAGGAATTCCGGGGAGCTGTTTTTT.

This chain connects TRBV28 to TRBJ1-2; D is undetermined. From germline, CDR1 is MDHEN and CDR2 SYDVKM. The CDR3 is made up of 13 amino acids. The V gene lost 5 bases and the J gene lost 8 bases, with 15 bases spanning the gap. The CDR3 loop is CASSLERNLGYTF. Here the CDR3 DNA reads TGTGCCAGCAGTCTCGAGAGGAATCTGGGCTACACCTTC.

This clone was counted between two and nine times. This sample also contains other DNA sequences that code for the same CDR3. The chain combines TRBV5-1 with TRBJ2-7; D gene uncertain. The CDR3 consists of 13 residues. Between the trimmed V and J ends, which lost 1 base and 0 bases, there was a span of 5 bases. CDR1 is SGHRS, CDR2 YFSETQ, per germline. The CDR3 reads CASSLTSSYEQYF. In nucleotides, the CDR3 is TGCGCCAGCAGCTTGACGAGCTCCTACGAGCAGTACTTC. The full variable domain, completed using reference TRBV5-1 and TRBJ2-7, is KAGVTQTPRYLIKTRGQQVTLSCSPISGHRSVSWYQQTPGQGLQFLFEYFSETQRNKGNFPGRFSGRQFSNSRSEMNVSTLELGDSALYLCASSLTSSYEQYFGPGTRLTVT.

The genes are TRBV25-1 and TRBJ1-4; TRBD1 matches 7 bases. The CDR3 consists of 15 residues. Trimming at V came to 3 bases and at J to 6 bases, leaving 7 bases not matched to a gene. Germline V CDR1 and CDR2: MGHDK, SYGVNS. This CDR3 reads CASSDPGTVDEKLFF. CDR3 bases: TGTGCCAGCAGTGATCCCGGGACAGTCGATGAAAAACTGTTTTTT.

The V gene is TRBV3-1 (or the pseudogene TRBV3-2), the J gene TRBJ1-6; TRBD1 aligns across 9 bases. Germline loops: CDR1 LGHDT, CDR2 YNNKEL (reference sequence). Trimming at V came to 1 base and at J to 4 bases, leaving 14 bases not matched to a gene. The CDR3 is 20 residues long. DNA of the CDR3: TGTGCCAGCAGCCAAGCACAGGGGGCCGGAGGACCAATTTATAATTCACCCCTCCACTTT. This sequence encodes CASSQAQGAGGPIYNSPLHF.